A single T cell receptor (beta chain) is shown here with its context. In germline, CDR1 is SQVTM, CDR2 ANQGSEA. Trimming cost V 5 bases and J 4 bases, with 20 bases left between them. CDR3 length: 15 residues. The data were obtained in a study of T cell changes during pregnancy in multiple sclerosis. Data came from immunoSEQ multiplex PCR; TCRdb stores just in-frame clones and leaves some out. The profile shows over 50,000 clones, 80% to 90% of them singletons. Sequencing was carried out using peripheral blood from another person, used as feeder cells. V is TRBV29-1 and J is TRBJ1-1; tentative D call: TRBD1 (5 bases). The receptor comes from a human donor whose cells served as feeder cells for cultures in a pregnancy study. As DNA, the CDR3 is TGCAGCGTTCTTACTAGGGCGGTCCAGGGCACTGAAGCTTTCTTT. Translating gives CSVLTRAVQGTEAFF.